This is a list of T cell receptor beta chains from one sample in a study of human T cells and chemical hapten exposure. TCRdb used MiXCR to reprocess the RACE reads, holding one entry per CDR3 protein. The table lists 55,000 to 75,000 distinct CDR3 sequences, 9.5% to 15% of them singletons. This specimen consisted of whole blood, obtained in connection with sensitization to the hapten diphenylcyclopropenone (DPC). The receptors originated from a man in his thirties or forties with alopecia areata. Some clones in this sample may be carry-over from other donors' samples. Each CDR3 is given with its conserved first and last residue. The D gene is left open where the match is weak. Clone size is not always given. Where it is, it says once, few, many or a class for expanded clones.

size,J,D,V,DNA,CDR3
once,TRBJ2-5,.,TRBV20-1,TGCAGTGCGGAGGGAAAAACTGGTCAAGAGACCCAGTACTTC,CSAEGKTGQETQYF
.,TRBJ1-2,.,TRBV29-1,TGCAGCTCCGAGACTAACTATGGCTACACCTTC,CSSETNYGYTF
many,TRBJ1-1,TRBD1,TRBV20-1,TGCAGTGCTAGTGACAGGGTTGGTCACACTGAAGCTTTCTTT,CSASDRVGHTEAFF
few,TRBJ2-7,.,TRBV20-1,TGCAGTGCTGTTAGGGACGAGCAGTACTTC,CSAVRDEQYF
many,TRBJ2-1,.,TRBV24-1,TGTGCCACCAGTGATCCCGGGCAGGCCCTCAGCGAGCAGTTCTTC,CATSDPGQALSEQFF
many,TRBJ1-5,.,TRBV19,TGTGCCAGTAGTATAGTTCGGGGGGATCGCAATCAGCCCCAGCATTTT,CASSIVRGDRNQPQHF
many,TRBJ2-1,.,TRBV4-1,TGCGCCAGCAGCCAAGATCTGGGCAATGAGCAGTTCTTC,CASSQDLGNEQFF
many,TRBJ2-1,TRBD2,TRBV3-1,TGTGCCAGCAGCCAAGGACTAGCGGTATACAATGAGCAGTTCTTC,CASSQGLAVYNEQFF
few,TRBJ1-2,TRBD1,TRBV4-1,TGCGCCAGCAGCCAAGTAATAGGGGGCGTCTATGGCTACACCTTC,CASSQVIGGVYGYTF
.,TRBJ1-6,TRBD1,TRBV5-1,TGCGCCAGCAGCTTCGGACAGGATAATTCACCCCTCCACTTT,CASSFGQDNSPLHF
.,TRBJ2-4,.,TRBV7-9,TGTGCCAGCAGCCCGGTCTACAGAGCCAAAAACATTCAGTACTTC,CASSPVYRAKNIQYF
.,TRBJ2-1,.,TRBV7-9,TGTGCCAGCAGCACCGGGACACTGGGGGGCAATGAGCAGTTCTTC,CASSTGTLGGNEQFF
many,TRBJ2-5,.,TRBV21-1,TGTGCCAGCAGCATACGACGGACGAAAGAGACCCAGTACTTC,CASSIRRTKETQYF
many,TRBJ1-2,.,TRBV7-2,TGTGCCAGCAGCTTAGGGTCACAGGACCAATATGGCTACACCTTC,CASSLGSQDQYGYTF
many,TRBJ2-2,.,TRBV18,TGTGCCAGCTCACCGGGGGCCCCGAACACCGGGGAGCTGTTTTTT,CASSPGAPNTGELFF
many,TRBJ2-7,.,TRBV4-3,TGCGCCAGCAGCCAAGAAGGTGCCTCGTTGGGGTCCTACGAGCAGTACTTC,CASSQEGASLGSYEQYF
many,TRBJ2-2,TRBD1,TRBV9,TGTGCCAGCAGCCTGACAGGGGGCGAGTACACCGGGGAGCTGTTTTTT,CASSLTGGEYTGELFF
.,TRBJ1-2,.,TRBV9,TGTGCCAGCAGCCCCCGACAGGAGAACTATGGCTACACCTTC,CASSPRQENYGYTF
few,TRBJ1-1,.,TRBV7-8,TGTGCCAGCAGCTTAATCTGGACAGAAGCTTTCTTT,CASSLIWTEAFF
.,TRBJ2-2,.,TRBV5-4,TGTGCCAGCAGCTTGTTCCTATCGGGAACCACCGGGGAGCTGTTTTTT,CASSLFLSGTTGELFF
.,TRBJ1-6,.,TRBV4-2,TGTGCCAGCAGCTCCCGCCGGTACAGGGAGGATAATTCACCCCTCCACTTT,CASSSRRYREDNSPLHF
.,TRBJ1-1,.,TRBV9,TGTGCCAGCAGCTCCGGCGGCGTAATGAACACTGAAGCTTTCTTT,CASSSGGVMNTEAFF
.,TRBJ2-5,.,TRBV18,TGTGCCAGCTCACCACGGGCAGCCCAAGAGACCCAGTACTTC,CASSPRAAQETQYF
few,TRBJ2-3,TRBD2,TRBV20-1,TGCAGTGCTAGCCCCCCGGGGATAGCGGGGGGGCCTAGCACAGATACGCAGTATTTT,CSASPPGIAGGPSTDTQYF
few,TRBJ2-7,TRBD2,TRBV4-3,TGCGCCAGCAGCGCAAATCCAAGATCTAGCGGGGGGAGTAACTACGAGCAGTACTTC,CASSANPRSSGGSNYEQYF
many,TRBJ2-6,.,TRBV12-3/TRBV12-4,TGTGCCAGCAGTCCGTCAAGCTCTGGGGCCAACGTCCTGACTTTC,CASSPSSSGANVLTF
.,TRBJ2-7,TRBD1,TRBV24-1,TGTGCCACCAGTGACCCCGGACAGGGCTCCTACGAGCAGTACTTC,CATSDPGQGSYEQYF
many,TRBJ2-1,TRBD1,TRBV5-1,TGCGCCAGCAGCGCAACCGGACAGGGAGCCTACAATGAGCAGTTCTTC,CASSATGQGAYNEQFF
many,TRBJ2-1,.,TRBV18,TGTGCCAGCTCACCTGCCGGACGGAGCTCCTACAATGAGCAGTTCTTC,CASSPAGRSSYNEQFF
.,TRBJ2-3,.,TRBV7-2,TGTGCCAGCAGCTTAGATCTGGGAGATACGCAGTATTTT,CASSLDLGDTQYF
many,TRBJ2-7,.,TRBV20-1,TGCAGTGCTAGGGCGCCGGCCAGCTCCTACGAGCAGTACTTC,CSARAPASSYEQYF
few,TRBJ1-2,.,TRBV6-1,TGTGCCAGCAGTTTGGACAGTCTTTATGGCTACACCTTC,CASSLDSLYGYTF
.,TRBJ1-2,.,TRBV21-1,TGTGCCAGCAGCAAAGTGGGTAACTATGGCTACACCTTC,CASSKVGNYGYTF
.,TRBJ1-6,TRBD1,TRBV7-9,TGTGCCAGCAGCGCGCCTGACAGGGATTCACCCCTCCACTTT,CASSAPDRDSPLHF
.,TRBJ2-3,.,TRBV9,TGTGCCAGCAGCGTAGACGCCTCCAGCGGCACAGATACGCAGTATTTT,CASSVDASSGTDTQYF
once,TRBJ2-3,.,TRBV24-1,TGTGTCACCAGTGATTTGCAACGGGGTAGCACAGATACGCAGTATTTT,CVTSDLQRGSTDTQYF
.,TRBJ2-7,TRBD1,TRBV5-1,TGCGCCAGCAGCGAGGACAGGGTCAACGAGCAGTACTTC,CASSEDRVNEQYF
few,TRBJ2-3,.,TRBV5-1,TGCGCCAGCAGCTTGTTGCCAGCTAGCACAGATACGCAGTATTTT,CASSLLPASTDTQYF
.,TRBJ1-1,.,TRBV15,TGTGCCACCAGCAGACGCACGGCGAACACTGAAGCTTTCTTT,CATSRRTANTEAFF
many,TRBJ2-2,TRBD1,TRBV12-3/TRBV12-4,TGTGCCAGCAGTTTCCCACAGGGGTTTGGGGGGGAGCTGTTTTTT,CASSFPQGFGGELFF
.,TRBJ1-5,.,TRBV5-1,TGCGCCAGCAGCTTGGCCGGGGTGCTCGGTCAGCCCCAGCATTTT,CASSLAGVLGQPQHF
few,TRBJ2-2,.,TRBV20-1,TGCAGTGCTAGAGCACCAATTGGGACCGGGGAGCTGTTTTTT,CSARAPIGTGELFF